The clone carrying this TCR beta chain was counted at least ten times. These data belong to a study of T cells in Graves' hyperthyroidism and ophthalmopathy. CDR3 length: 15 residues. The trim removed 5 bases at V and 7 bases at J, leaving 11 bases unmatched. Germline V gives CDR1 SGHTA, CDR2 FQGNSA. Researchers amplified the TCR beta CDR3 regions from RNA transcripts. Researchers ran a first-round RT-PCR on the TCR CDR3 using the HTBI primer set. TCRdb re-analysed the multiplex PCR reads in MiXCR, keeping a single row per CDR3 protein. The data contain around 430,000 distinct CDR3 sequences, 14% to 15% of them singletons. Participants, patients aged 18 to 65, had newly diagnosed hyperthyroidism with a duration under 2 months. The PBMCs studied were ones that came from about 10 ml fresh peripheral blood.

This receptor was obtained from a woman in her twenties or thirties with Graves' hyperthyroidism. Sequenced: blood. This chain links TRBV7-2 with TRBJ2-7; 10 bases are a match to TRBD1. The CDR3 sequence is CASSPRQGARWEQYF. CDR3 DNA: TGTGCCAGCAGCCCGAGACAGGGGGCGAGGTGGGAGCAGTACTTC.